This TCR beta chain was observed in a study of T cells in Graves' hyperthyroidism and ophthalmopathy. The CDR3 has 14 residues. Germline CDR1 and CDR2: ENHRY and SYGVKD. Deletions cut 4 bases from V and 4 bases from J, with 13 bases between. On this clonotype itself: No antigen is known for it. This may stem from a read error, because a much larger clone lies one nucleotide away.

It was RNA transcripts that yielded the amplified TCR beta CDR3 regions. HTBI primers drove first-round RT-PCR of the TCR CDR3. In TCRdb, the multiplex PCR reads were re-called with MiXCR into one record per CDR3 protein. The sample yields some 800,000 distinct CDR3 sequences, 35% to 40% seen once. General study results and limits: Clonotypes that were expanded in thyroid above 0.001 mostly appeared in blood too.

Hyperthyroidism had been newly diagnosed in patients aged 18 to 65, and its duration was under 2 months. Fresh peripheral blood, about 9.3 ml, yielded the PBMCs. The source of this sequence is a man between 18 and 35 years old with Graves' hyperthyroidism. The sequenced sample consisted of blood. The chain couples TRBV10-3 to TRBJ1-2; no firm D call. Written as DNA, the CDR3 is TGTGCCATCAGTGGAAAGACGGAGGTCTATGGCTACACCTTC. This codes for CAISGKTEVYGYTF.